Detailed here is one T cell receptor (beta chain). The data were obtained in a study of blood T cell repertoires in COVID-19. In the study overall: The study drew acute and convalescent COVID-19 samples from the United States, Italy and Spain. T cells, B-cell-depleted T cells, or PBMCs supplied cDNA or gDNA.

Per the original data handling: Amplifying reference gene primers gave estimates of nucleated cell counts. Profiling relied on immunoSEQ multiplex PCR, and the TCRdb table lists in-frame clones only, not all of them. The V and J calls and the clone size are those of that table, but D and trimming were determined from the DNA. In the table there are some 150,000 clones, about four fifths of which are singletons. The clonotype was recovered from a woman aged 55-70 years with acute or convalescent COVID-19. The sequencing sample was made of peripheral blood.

For the CDR3, the DNA is TGTGCCAGCAGCGTAGGGAGCAGCTCCTATGGCTACACCTTC. Translation: CASSVGSSSYGYTF. The chain is built from TRBV9 and TRBJ1-2; D is uncertain. Germline CDR1 and CDR2: SGDLS and YYNGEE. The CDR3 contains 14 residues. V was shortened by 0 bases and J by 4 bases, with 10 bases between the two germline ends. Combining the CDR3 with reference TRBV9 and TRBJ1-2 gives the whole variable domain DSGVTQTPKHLITATGQRVTLRCSPRSGDLSVYWYQQSLDQGLQFLIQYYNGEERAKGNILERFSAQQFPDLHSELNLSSLELGDSALYFCASSVGSSSYGYTFGSGTRLTVV.